This T cell receptor (beta chain) emerged from a study of shared clonotypes between healthy human individuals. Sequencing was performed with immunoSEQ multiplex PCR; in TCRdb, only in-frame clones are kept and a portion is missing. Of about 690,000 clones in the sample, roughly 91% are singletons; the top ten hold roughly 36%. V was clipped by 0 bases and J by 3 bases, with 13 bases between them. Germline V CDR1 and CDR2: SGHRS, YFSETQ. CDR3 size: 15 residues. Sequencing was performed on memory CD8+ T cells from PBMCs. Subset denoted: CD45RO+ cells pooled with CCR7-negative TemRA cells. The chain joins TRBV5-1 to TRBJ2-7; possibly TRBD2 for D (5 bases). The origin of this receptor is a young man in good health. Some clones in this sample may be carry-over from other donors' samples. The CDR3 DNA reads as TGCGCCAGCAGCTTGGGATACGGGGTAGGCTACGAGCAGTACTTC. This encodes CASSLGYGVGYEQYF. Full variable domain (outside the CDR3, taken from reference TRBV5-1 and TRBJ2-7): KAGVTQTPRYLIKTRGQQVTLSCSPISGHRSVSWYQQTPGQGLQFLFEYFSETQRNKGNFPGRFSGRQFSNSRSEMNVSTLELGDSALYLCASSLGYGVGYEQYFGPGTRLTVT.